This T cell receptor (beta chain) is from a study of blood T cell repertoires in COVID-19. Across the whole study: T cells, B-cell-depleted T cells, or PBMCs provided the cDNA or gDNA that served as material.

The repertoire was sequenced with immunoSEQ multiplex PCR; TCRdb's copy has only in-frame clones and lacks some. The sample has fewer than 60,000 clones; just under 90% are singletons. This CDR3 has 12 amino acids. Germline V gene lookup returns CDR1 MNHEY and CDR2 SMNVEV (reference sequence). Trimming pared 5 bases from V and 8 bases from J, leaving 10 bases between. The sequencing input was peripheral blood. The clonotype was recovered from a woman in her fifties or sixties with COVID-19, enrolled during active disease. V is TRBV27 and J is TRBJ2-1; D possibly corresponds to TRBD1 (6 bases). In DNA, the CDR3 is TGTGCCAGCAGTCGCCGGACAGATGAGCAGTTCTTC. Amino acid sequence: CASSRRTDEQFF.